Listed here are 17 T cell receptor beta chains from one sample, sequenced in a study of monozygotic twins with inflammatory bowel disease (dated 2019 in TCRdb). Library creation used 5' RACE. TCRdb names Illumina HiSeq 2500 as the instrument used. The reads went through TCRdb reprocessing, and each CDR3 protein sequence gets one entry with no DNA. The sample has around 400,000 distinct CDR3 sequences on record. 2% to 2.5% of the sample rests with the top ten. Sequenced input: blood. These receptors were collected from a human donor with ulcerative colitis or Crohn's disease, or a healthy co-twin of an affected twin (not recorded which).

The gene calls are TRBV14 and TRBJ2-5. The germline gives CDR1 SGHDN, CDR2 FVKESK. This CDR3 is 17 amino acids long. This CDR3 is CASSPRSAVMYQETQYF.

CDR3 sequence reads: CASSLSGGAGNEQFF. The chain couples TRBV13 to TRBJ2-1; absent DNA, TCRdb's TRBD2 call cannot be checked. The length of the CDR3 is 15 residues. CDR1 and CDR2 from the germline V gene are PRHDT and FYEKMQ (reference sequence).

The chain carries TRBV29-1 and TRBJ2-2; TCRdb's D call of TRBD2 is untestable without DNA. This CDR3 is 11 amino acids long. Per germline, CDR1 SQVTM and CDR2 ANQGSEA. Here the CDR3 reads CSVAAGWELFF.

The CDR3 reads CSARDDGVSGTEAFF. The genes are TRBV20-1 and TRBJ1-1; TCRdb gives TRBD1 as the D gene, but with no DNA this cannot be confirmed. There are 15 residues in the CDR3. The V gene's germline CDR1 is DFQATT and CDR2 SNEGSKA (reference sequence).

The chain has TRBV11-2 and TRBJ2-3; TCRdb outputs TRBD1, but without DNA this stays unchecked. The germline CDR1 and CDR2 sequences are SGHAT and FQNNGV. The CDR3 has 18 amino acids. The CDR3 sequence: CASSLVGGPRVGTDTQYF. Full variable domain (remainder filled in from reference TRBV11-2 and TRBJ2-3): EAGVAQSPRYKIIEKRQSVAFWCNPISGHATLYWYQQILGQGPKLLIQFQNNGVVDDSQLPKDRFSAERLKGVDSTLKIQPAKLEDSAVYLCASSLVGGPRVGTDTQYFGPGTRLTVL.

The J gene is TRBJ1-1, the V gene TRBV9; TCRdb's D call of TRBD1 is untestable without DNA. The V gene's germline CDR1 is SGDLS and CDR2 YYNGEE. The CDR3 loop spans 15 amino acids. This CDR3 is CASSVQDSSYTEAFF.

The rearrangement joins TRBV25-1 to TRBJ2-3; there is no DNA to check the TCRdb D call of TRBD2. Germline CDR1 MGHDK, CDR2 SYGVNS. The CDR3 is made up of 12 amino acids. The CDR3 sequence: CASQEELGTQYF.

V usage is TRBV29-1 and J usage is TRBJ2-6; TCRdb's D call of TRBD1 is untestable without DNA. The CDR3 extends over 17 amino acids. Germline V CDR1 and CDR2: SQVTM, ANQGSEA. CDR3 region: CSANHRVVPGGANVLTF.

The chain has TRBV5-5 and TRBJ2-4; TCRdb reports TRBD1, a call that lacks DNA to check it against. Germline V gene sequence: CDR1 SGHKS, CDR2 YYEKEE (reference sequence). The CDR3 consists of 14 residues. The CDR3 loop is CASSFRVDKNIQYF.

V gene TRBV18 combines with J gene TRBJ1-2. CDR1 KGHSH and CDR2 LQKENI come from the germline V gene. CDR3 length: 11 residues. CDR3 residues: CASRVVAGYTF.

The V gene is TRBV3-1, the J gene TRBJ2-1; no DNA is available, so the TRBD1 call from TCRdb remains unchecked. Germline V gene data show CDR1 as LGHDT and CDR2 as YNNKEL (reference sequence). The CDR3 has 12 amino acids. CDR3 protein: CASSQWLTDRFF.

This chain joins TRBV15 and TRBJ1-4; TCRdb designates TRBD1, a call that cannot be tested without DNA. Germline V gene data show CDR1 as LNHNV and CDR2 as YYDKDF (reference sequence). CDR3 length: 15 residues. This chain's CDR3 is CATSREKQVGEKLFF. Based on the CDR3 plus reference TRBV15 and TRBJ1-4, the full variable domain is DAMVIQNPRYQVTQFGKPVTLSCSQTLNHNVMYWYQQKSSQAPKLLFHYYDKDFNNEADTPDNFQSRRPNTSFCFLDIRSPGLGDTAMYLCATSREKQVGEKLFFGSGTQLSVL.

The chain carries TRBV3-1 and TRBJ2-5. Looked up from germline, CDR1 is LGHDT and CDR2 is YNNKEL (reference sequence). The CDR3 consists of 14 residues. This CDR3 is CASSQDWVGETQYF.

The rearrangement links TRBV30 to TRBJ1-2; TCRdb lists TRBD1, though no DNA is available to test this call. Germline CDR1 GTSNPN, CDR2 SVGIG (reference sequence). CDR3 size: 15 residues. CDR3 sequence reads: CAWRIRQVPFYGYTF.

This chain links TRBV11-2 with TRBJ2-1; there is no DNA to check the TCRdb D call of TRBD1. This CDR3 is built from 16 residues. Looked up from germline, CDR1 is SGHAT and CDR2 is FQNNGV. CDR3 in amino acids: CASSSSRGPTYNEQFF.

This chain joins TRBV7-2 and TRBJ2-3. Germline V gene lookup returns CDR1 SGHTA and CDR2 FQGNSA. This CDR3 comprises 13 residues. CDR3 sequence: CASKLASTDTQYF. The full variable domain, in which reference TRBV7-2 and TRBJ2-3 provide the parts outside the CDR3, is GAGVSQSPSNKVTEKGKDVELRCDPISGHTALYWYRQSLGQGLEFLIYFQGNSAPDKSGLPSDRFSAERTGGSVSTLTIQRTQQEDSAVYLCASKLASTDTQYFGPGTRLTVL.

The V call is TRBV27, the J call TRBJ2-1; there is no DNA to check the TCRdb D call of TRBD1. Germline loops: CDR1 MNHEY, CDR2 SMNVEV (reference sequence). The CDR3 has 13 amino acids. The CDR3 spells CASSAGAARLQFF.